This T cell receptor beta chain came from a study of early T cells in non-severe SARS-CoV-2 infection (dated by TCRdb to the early 2020s). Regarding the study in general: Bulk RNA from unsorted whole blood was used for TCR sequencing, so alpha and beta chains could not be paired.

Worth noting for this clonotype: The antigen it binds to is not known. The record has no base qualities; no much larger clone is one base away.

A case-control design nested within a healthcare worker cohort in London, UK, was used, with weekly nasopharyngeal swab PCR tests and blood sampling performed. Between 23 and 31 March 2020, the week of the UK lockdown, healthcare workers were enrolled and then followed up weekly for as long as 16 weeks. The research as a whole found: VDJdb matching was skewed toward anti-spike CD8 responses and likely underestimated virus-specific expansions by missing private and CD4 specificities.

Library prep was done by 5' RACE. Sequencing instrument: NextSeq 500. The TCR library protocol attached unique molecular identifiers to individual cDNA molecules to correct for sequencing error and PCR bias. Sequencing covered both TCR alpha and beta chains, and within each sample the abundances of alpha and beta sequences were tightly co-correlated. Processing in the source paper ran as follows. Decombinator V4 was used to annotate the V gene, J gene and CDR3 of the TCR sequences. Expanded TCRs were defined as changing significantly between any two time points under a Poisson model with p below 0.0001. TCR abundances were normalised to the total number of TCRs sequenced per sample and expressed as counts per million. MAIT TCRs were defined by TRAV1-2 paired with TRAJ12, TRAJ20 or TRAJ33, and iNKT TCRs by TRAV10 paired with TRAJ18. VDJdb, accessed 1 November 2021, was searched for CMV, EBV and SARS-CoV-2 annotated TCRs, with TCRs annotated for multiple antigens excluded. TCRdb took the public reads, trimmed them with fastp at Q25, ran MiXCR for clone calling and kept in-frame beta chains. Entries are consolidated by CDR3 protein sequence, retaining the most common genes and DNA. The V and J calls and clone size are TCRdb's, not the authors'. Recorded for this sample are about 77,000 distinct CDR3 sequences; roughly 9.4% of them occurred a single time. The ten most abundant clones make up 4.8% of the sample.

The V and J ends are trimmed by 7 bases and 7 bases, leaving 11 bases between them. The CDR3 holds 12 amino acids from the cysteine to the phenylalanine. Solely the CDR3 DNA is kept, with 36 bases framed from the first base. Sequences MNHNS (CDR1) and SASEGT (CDR2) are obtained from the germline V gene. The clonotype comes from an adult who was a healthcare worker with PCR-confirmed SARS-CoV-2 infection or an uninfected control (not recorded which). Sequenced sample: whole blood. The chain couples TRBV6-1 to TRBJ2-1, with TRBD2 perhaps the D gene, on 7 matching bases. The nucleotide sequence reads as follows: TGTGCCAGCACGAGGGGGGGAAATGAGCAGTTCTTC. The translation is CASTRGGNEQFF.